Below, 18 T cell receptor beta chains from the same sample are listed, as sequenced in a study of CD8 T cells in Susac syndrome. The RNA input was roughly 0.45 to 1 ug, and it was reverse transcribed with random hexamers. MiXCR, applied by TCRdb to the immunoSEQ multiplex PCR reads, yields one record per CDR3 protein. The sample consists of more than 200,000 distinct CDR3 sequences, roughly 92% of them appearing once. The material sequenced was CD8+ T cells from PBMCs. These receptors were obtained from a human donor with multiple sclerosis.

The chain joins TRBV20-1 to TRBJ2-7, with D unresolved. This CDR3 has 15 residues. Between the trimmed V and J ends, which lost 6 bases and 0 bases, there was a span of 18 bases. The germline V gene encodes CDR1 DFQATT and CDR2 SNEGSKA (reference sequence). The DNA of the CDR3 is TGCAGTGCCGCTACCCCCAGCCCGTACTCCTACGAGCAGTACTTC. Translating gives CSAATPSPYSYEQYF.

This clonotype came up once. This rearrangement joins TRBV19 to TRBJ2-1; 8 positions agree with TRBD1. The CDR3 loop spans 14 amino acids. CDR1 is LNHDA, CDR2 SQIVND, per germline (reference sequence). V was clipped by 4 bases and J by 5 bases; unmatched bases: 4. The CDR3 coding sequence is TGTGCCAGTAGTACGCACAGGGGGGACAATGAGCAGTTCTTC. Encoded protein: CASSTHRGDNEQFF.

This clonotype has just one count. The rearrangement links TRBV6-6 to TRBJ2-7; TRBD1 matches 7 bases. CDR1 is MNHNY and CDR2 is SVGAGI in the germline V gene (reference sequence). Losses at the gene ends were 8 bases for V and 3 bases for J; bases not matched to a gene: 1. The CDR3 length is 11 residues. CDR3 in DNA: TGTGCCAGCCGACAGGGCTACGAGCAGTACTTC. Translation gives CASRQGYEQYF.

The chain couples TRBV9 to TRBJ1-2; D possibly corresponds to TRBD1 (5 bases). With 0 bases removed from V and 2 bases from J, the gap between germline ends came to 11 bases. Per germline, CDR1 SGDLS and CDR2 YYNGEE. This CDR3 region has 15 residues. In DNA form, the CDR3 reads TGTGCCAGCAGCGTAGGCGGGGCCCCGAACTATGGCTACACCTTC. Translated: CASSVGGAPNYGYTF.

The V gene is TRBV7-9, the J gene TRBJ1-2; the D is unclear. The CDR3 sequence is 14 residues long. The V gene lost 5 bases and the J gene lost 6 bases, with 16 bases spanning the gap. Germline CDR1 reads SEHNR; CDR2 reads FQNEAQ (reference sequence). The CDR3 is CASSIQQLPNGYTF. The CDR3 DNA reads TGTGCCAGCAGCATACAACAGCTGCCTAATGGCTACACCTTC. Full variable domain (rest looked up from reference TRBV7-9 and TRBJ1-2): DTGVSQNPRHKITKRGQNVTFRCDPISEHNRLYWYRQTLGQGPEFLTYFQNEAQLEKSRLLSDRFSAERPKGSFSTLEIQRTEQGDSAMYLCASSIQQLPNGYTFGSGTRLTVV.

The chain carries TRBV18 and TRBJ2-5, with a weak D call TRBD1 (6 bases). This CDR3 is built from 12 residues. The germline V gene has CDR1 KGHSH and CDR2 LQKENI. Deletions cut 6 bases from V and 4 bases from J, with 9 bases between. This CDR3 reads CASSTGPETQYF. The CDR3, as DNA: TGTGCCAGCTCTACAGGGCCAGAGACCCAGTACTTC.

The chain combines TRBV15 with TRBJ1-5; D remains unclear. Germline CDR1 LNHNV, CDR2 YYDKDF (reference sequence). Trimming cost V 0 bases and J 1 base, with 4 bases left between them. The CDR3 is made up of 14 amino acids. The CDR3, as DNA: TGTGCCACCAGCAGAGATCTCAGCAATCAGCCCCAGCATTTT. Encoded protein: CATSRDLSNQPQHF.

The genes are TRBV5-1 and TRBJ1-1, with 8 bases identical to TRBD1. V gave up 3 bases and J gave up 6 bases; unmatched junction bases: 10. CDR1 SGHRS and CDR2 YFSETQ come from the germline V gene. This CDR3 is 15 amino acids long. As DNA, the CDR3 is TGCGCCAGCAGCTATTCAACAGGGGGAAACGCTGAAGCTTTCTTT. This codes for CASSYSTGGNAEAFF.

The chain combines TRBV4-3 with TRBJ1-2; 10 bases map to TRBD1. Germline V gene lookup returns CDR1 LGHNA and CDR2 YSLEER. This CDR3 contains 15 residues. After removal of 5 bases from V and 8 bases from J, the junction contained 11 bases not matched to a gene. The CDR3 loop reads CASSFRTGGVGGYTF. In DNA form, the CDR3 reads TGCGCCAGCAGCTTTCGGACAGGGGGAGTCGGCGGCTACACCTTC.

This sequence joins TRBV29-1 and TRBJ2-2; the match to TRBD1 covers 12 bases. The V segment lost 8 bases and the J segment 7 bases; nucleotides outside the gene matches: 8. Germline V gene sequence: CDR1 SQVTM, CDR2 ANQGSEA. CDR3 length: 14 amino acids. CDR3 sequence (DNA): TGCAGCTGCAGGGACAGGGGGCTTATCGGGGAGCTGTTTTTT. It yields the protein CSCRDRGLIGELFF.

The chain couples TRBV5-4 to TRBJ2-7; TRBD1 aligns across 7 bases. The germline CDR1 and CDR2 sequences are SGHNT and YYREEE (reference sequence). Losses at the gene ends were 3 bases for V and 0 bases for J; bases not matched to a gene: 6. CDR3 length equals 15 residues. The DNA of the CDR3 is TGTGCCAGCAGCTCCGGGACAGCAGTCTCCTACGAGCAGTACTTC. This translates into CASSSGTAVSYEQYF.

This chain uses TRBV10-3 with TRBJ2-7; TRBD2 matches at 11 bases. With V trimmed by 0 bases and J by 7 bases, 11 bases remained unmatched. The CDR3 covers 17 residues. Germline V gives CDR1 ENHRY, CDR2 SYGVKD. The CDR3 loop reads CAISESKVAGGSREQYF. The CDR3 DNA reads as TGTGCCATCAGTGAGTCGAAGGTAGCGGGAGGGAGTAGGGAGCAGTACTTC.

The chain uses TRBV4-3 and TRBJ2-1; maybe TRBD2 (5 bases). Deletions cut 5 bases from V and 5 bases from J, with 22 bases between. This CDR3 has 17 amino acids. From germline, CDR1 is LGHNA and CDR2 YSLEER. The CDR3 protein is CASSFGGFSEVHNEQFF. For the CDR3, the DNA is TGCGCCAGCAGCTTCGGCGGGTTTTCGGAGGTCCACAATGAGCAGTTCTTC.

The V gene is TRBV6-5, the J gene TRBJ2-7, with 7 bases identical to TRBD1. With V trimmed by 3 bases and J by 1 base, 3 bases remained unmatched. The CDR3 loop spans 14 amino acids. Germline CDR1 is MNHEY and CDR2 is SVGAGI. The CDR3 DNA reads as TGTGCCAGCAGTTATGGGACAGATTCCTACGAGCAGTACTTC. It yields the protein CASSYGTDSYEQYF.

The genes are TRBV7-2 and TRBJ1-4, with no clear D. The CDR3 sequence is 11 residues long. Trimming left V 0 bases short and J 11 bases short, with 4 bases between. Germline loops: CDR1 SGHTA, CDR2 FQGNSA. Written as DNA, the CDR3 is TGTGCCAGCAGCTTAGCACAGAAACTGTTTTTT. Translation: CASSLAQKLFF.

This clonotype was seen a single time. The chain joins TRBV9 to TRBJ2-2; D is perhaps TRBD1 (5 bases). The germline V gene encodes CDR1 SGDLS and CDR2 YYNGEE. V lost 4 bases and J 1 base, leaving 8 bases between the germline ends. The CDR3 is 14 residues long. The CDR3, as DNA: TGTGCCAGCAGCAAGGACAAGAACACCGGGGAGCTGTTTTTT. This translates into CASSKDKNTGELFF.

V and J are TRBV6-5 and TRBJ1-2; no firm D call. The CDR3 sequence is 13 residues long. The germline V gene encodes CDR1 MNHEY and CDR2 SVGAGI. V lost 0 bases and J lost 8, with 10 bases in between. The CDR3 sequence: CASSYSRARGYTF. The CDR3 DNA reads as TGTGCCAGCAGTTACTCAAGGGCTCGGGGCTACACCTTC.

The chain links TRBV24-1 to TRBJ2-3; 7 nucleotides align to TRBD2. The CDR3 extends over 16 amino acids. Germline V gene lookup returns CDR1 KGHDR and CDR2 SFDVKD. J lost 2 bases, V lost 4 bases, and 8 bases had no gene match. The CDR3 DNA is TGTGCCACCAGTGACCCGATGGGGGGGATCACAGATACGCAGTATTTT. The encoded protein is CATSDPMGGITDTQYF.